Reported below is one T cell receptor beta chain. Its antigen is unknown. Between the trimmed V and J ends, which lost 6 bases and 1 base, there was a span of 13 bases. Germline V CDR1 and CDR2: MDHEN, SYDVKM. CDR3 size: 15 residues. This sample was included in a study of cytomegalovirus exposure and HLA in healthy donors. Study outcomes and limitations: Rarity characterized most TCR sequences, yet some public TCRs appeared in many donors.

The PCR employed 60 Vbeta primers together with 13 Jbeta primers. Some clones are missing from TCRdb's copy, which holds only in-frame ones; the method was immunoSEQ multiplex PCR. The sample has around 80,000 clones; approximately 60% are singletons. The sequence derives from a male donor in good health and CMV-seropositive. Sequenced input: PBMCs. This chain connects TRBV28 to TRBJ1-5; D ambiguous. The CDR3 DNA reads TGTGCCAGCAGGGGGAGGCCCCTGAGCAATCAGCCCCAGCATTTT. Its protein product is CASRGRPLSNQPQHF.